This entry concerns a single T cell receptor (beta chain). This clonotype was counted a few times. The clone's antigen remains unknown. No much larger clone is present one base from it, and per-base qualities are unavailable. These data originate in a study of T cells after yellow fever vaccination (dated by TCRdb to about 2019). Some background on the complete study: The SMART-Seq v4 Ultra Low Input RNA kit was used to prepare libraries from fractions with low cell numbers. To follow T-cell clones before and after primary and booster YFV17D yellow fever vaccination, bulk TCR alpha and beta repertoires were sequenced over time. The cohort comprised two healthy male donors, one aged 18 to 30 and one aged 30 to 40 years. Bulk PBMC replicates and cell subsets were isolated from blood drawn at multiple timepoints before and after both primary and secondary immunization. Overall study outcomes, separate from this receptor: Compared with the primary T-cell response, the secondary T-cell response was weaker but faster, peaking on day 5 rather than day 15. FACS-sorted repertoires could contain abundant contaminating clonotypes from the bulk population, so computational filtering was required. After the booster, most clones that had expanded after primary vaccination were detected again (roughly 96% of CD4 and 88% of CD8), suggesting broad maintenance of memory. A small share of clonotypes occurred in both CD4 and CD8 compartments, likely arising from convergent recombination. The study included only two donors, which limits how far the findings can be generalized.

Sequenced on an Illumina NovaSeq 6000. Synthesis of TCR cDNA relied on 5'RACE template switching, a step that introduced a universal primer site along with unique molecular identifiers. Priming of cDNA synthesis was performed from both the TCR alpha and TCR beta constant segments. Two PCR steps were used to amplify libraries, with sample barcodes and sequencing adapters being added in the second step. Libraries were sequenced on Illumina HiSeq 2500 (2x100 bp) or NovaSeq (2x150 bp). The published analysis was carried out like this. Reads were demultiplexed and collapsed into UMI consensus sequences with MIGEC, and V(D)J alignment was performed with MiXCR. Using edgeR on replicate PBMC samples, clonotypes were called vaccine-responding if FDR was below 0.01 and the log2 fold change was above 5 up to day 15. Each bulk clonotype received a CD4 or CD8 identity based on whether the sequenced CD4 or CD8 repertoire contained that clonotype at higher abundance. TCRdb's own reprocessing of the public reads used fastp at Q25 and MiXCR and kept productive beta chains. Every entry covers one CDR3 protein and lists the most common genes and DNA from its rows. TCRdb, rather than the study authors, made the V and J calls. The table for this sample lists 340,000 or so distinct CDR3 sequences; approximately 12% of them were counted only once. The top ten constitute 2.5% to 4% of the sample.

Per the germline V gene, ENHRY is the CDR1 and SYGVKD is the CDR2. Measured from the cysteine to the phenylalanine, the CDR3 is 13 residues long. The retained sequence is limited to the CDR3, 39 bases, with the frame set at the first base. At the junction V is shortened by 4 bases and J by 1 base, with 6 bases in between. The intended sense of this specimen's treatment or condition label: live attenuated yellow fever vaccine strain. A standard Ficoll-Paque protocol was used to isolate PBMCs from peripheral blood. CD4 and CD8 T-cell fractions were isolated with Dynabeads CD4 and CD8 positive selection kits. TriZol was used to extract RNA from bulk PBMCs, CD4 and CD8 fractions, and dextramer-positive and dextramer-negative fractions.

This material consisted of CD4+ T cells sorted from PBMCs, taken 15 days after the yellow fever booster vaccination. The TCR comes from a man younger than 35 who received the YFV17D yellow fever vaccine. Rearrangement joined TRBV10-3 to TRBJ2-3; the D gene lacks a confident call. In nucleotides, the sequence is TGTGCCATCAGTGCAACAGGCACAGATACGCAGTATTTT. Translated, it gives CAISATGTDTQYF.